This TCR beta chain was found in a study of cytomegalovirus exposure and HLA in healthy donors. Germline loops: CDR1 LNHNV, CDR2 YYDKDF (reference sequence). The germline V and J ends were trimmed by 2 bases and 2 bases, with 19 bases remaining between them. The CDR3 loop spans 18 amino acids. The PCR made use of 60 Vbeta and 13 Jbeta primers. TCRdb's copy holds only in-frame clones and misses some; the assay was immunoSEQ multiplex PCR. Of about 200,000 clones listed, 70% to 80% were seen once; the top ten hold about 2.1%. The sample comprised PBMCs. This chain uses TRBV15 with TRBJ2-1; maybe TRBD1 (6 bases). This receptor was obtained from a man aged 25 to 45 in good health and CMV-seronegative. This CDR3 is CATSRQRSQGKTYNEQFF. As DNA, the CDR3 is TGTGCCACCAGCAGACAGCGGTCACAGGGAAAAACCTACAATGAGCAGTTCTTC.